The 29 T cell receptor beta chains listed next were all sequenced from one sample in a study of identical twins. TCRdb ran MiXCR on the 5' RACE reads and lists one entry per CDR3 protein. The top ten hold about 0.27% of the sample, which has around 1.7 million distinct CDR3 sequences, roughly 35% seen once. Sequencing was done on a sample of cord blood. The source is a newborn girl in good health.

The J gene is TRBJ1-4, the V gene TRBV15; D perhaps matches TRBD1 (6 bases). The CDR3 contains 14 residues. Germline CDR1 reads LNHNV; CDR2 reads YYDKDF (reference sequence). Trimming removed 4 bases from V and 6 bases from J, with 12 bases in between. The CDR3 region is CATSNRAGDEKLFF. The CDR3 region has the DNA TGTGCCACCAGCAACAGGGCGGGGGATGAAAAACTGTTTTTT.

V usage is TRBV7-9 and J usage is TRBJ2-3; possible D gene TRBD2, 6 bases. The CDR3 runs to 15 residues. CDR1 and CDR2 from the germline V gene are SEHNR and FQNEAQ (reference sequence). Between the trimmed V and J ends, which lost 0 bases and 5 bases, there was a span of 12 bases. The CDR3 loop reads CASSLARGIRDTQYF. DNA for the CDR3: TGTGCCAGCAGCTTAGCGCGCGGGATCAGAGATACGCAGTATTTT.

The V gene is TRBV25-1, the J gene TRBJ2-7; D perhaps matches TRBD1 (6 bases). Trimming took off 1 base at V and 2 bases at J, with 12 bases between the two ends. Germline V gene sequence: CDR1 MGHDK, CDR2 SYGVNS. The CDR3 runs to 15 residues. Here the CDR3 DNA reads TGTGCCAGCAGTGAATGGGCCAGGGGAACCTACGAGCAGTACTTC. This translates into CASSEWARGTYEQYF.

The chain has TRBV7-9 and TRBJ2-5; tentatively, D is TRBD2 (6 bases). The CDR3 has 15 residues. V gave up 3 bases and J gave up 2 bases, with 13 bases separating them. Germline CDR1 reads SEHNR; CDR2 reads FQNEAQ (reference sequence). DNA for the CDR3: TGTGCCAGCAGCTTGATGGCCGGGACTCAAGAGACCCAGTACTTC. It specifies CASSLMAGTQETQYF. Together with reference TRBV7-9 and TRBJ2-5, the CDR3 gives the full variable domain: DTGVSQNPRHKITKRGQNVTFRCDPISEHNRLYWYRQTLGQGPEFLTYFQNEAQLEKSRLLSDRFSAERPKGSFSTLEIQRTEQGDSAMYLCASSLMAGTQETQYFGPGTRLLVL.

This clonotype was found a few times. The chain uses TRBV20-1 and TRBJ2-7; a possible D gene is TRBD1 (6 bases). This CDR3 has 15 residues. The V gene's germline CDR1 is DFQATT and CDR2 SNEGSKA (reference sequence). Trimming pared 3 bases from V and 4 bases from J, leaving 19 bases between. CDR3 DNA sequence: TGCAGTGCTAGGGCTTACCGGACAGAGAGTTACGAGCAGTACTTC. Translated: CSARAYRTESYEQYF.

This clonotype was picked up many times. The chain carries TRBV7-2 and TRBJ2-3, with a possible D match to TRBD1 (5 bases). CDR1 and CDR2 (germline): SGHTA, FQGNSA. V lost 1 base, J lost 2 bases, and 10 bases lay in between. The CDR3 covers 15 residues. CDR3: CASSLDQGPTDTQYF. The CDR3, as DNA: TGTGCCAGCAGCTTAGATCAGGGTCCCACAGATACGCAGTATTTT.

The chain couples TRBV11-2 to TRBJ1-2, with 10 bases fitting TRBD1. The CDR3 has 19 amino acids. Germline-derived CDR1 and CDR2 are SGHAT and FQNNGV. The ends lost 6 bases at V and 6 bases at J; junction bases unmatched: 22. Here the CDR3 reads CASRSYRTGTGEGKDGYTF. DNA for the CDR3: TGTGCCAGCAGGAGTTACCGGACCGGGACAGGGGAAGGAAAGGATGGCTACACCTTC. The full variable domain, its missing parts supplied by reference TRBV11-2 and TRBJ1-2, is EAGVAQSPRYKIIEKRQSVAFWCNPISGHATLYWYQQILGQGPKLLIQFQNNGVVDDSQLPKDRFSAERLKGVDSTLKIQPAKLEDSAVYLCASRSYRTGTGEGKDGYTFGSGTRLTVV.

The chain links TRBV20-1 to TRBJ2-3; D call uncertain. Trimming cost V 2 bases and J 6 bases, with 15 bases left between them. The germline gives CDR1 DFQATT, CDR2 SNEGSKA (reference sequence). The CDR3 is made up of 14 amino acids. The CDR3 coding sequence is TGCAGTGCTAGATCTCCGGGCAGCGCCGATACGCAGTATTTT. Encoded protein: CSARSPGSADTQYF.

The chain recombines TRBV2 with TRBJ2-7; 7 nucleotides align to TRBD2. In germline, CDR1 is SNHLY, CDR2 FYNNEI. This CDR3 contains 14 residues. V lost 4 bases, J lost 7 bases, and 10 bases stayed unmatched. The CDR3 region has the DNA TGTGCCAGCAGTGCCTGGCGGGAGAAAAATGAGCAGTACTTC. Translated: CASSAWREKNEQYF.

Only a few counts were recorded for this clonotype. The CDR3 nucleotides read TGCAGTGCTAGAAGGTTGTTAGCGGGCCTAAGCTCCTACAATGAGCAGTTCTTC. Its translation is CSARRLLAGLSSYNEQFF. V usage is TRBV20-1 and J usage is TRBJ2-1; 7 bases align to TRBD2. Looked up from germline, CDR1 is DFQATT and CDR2 is SNEGSKA (reference sequence). V dropped 2 bases and J dropped 0; count of bases not matched to a gene: 13. This CDR3 region has 18 residues.

The V and J genes are TRBV6-6 and TRBJ2-3, with 8 positions matching TRBD1. The junction had 2 bases not matched to a gene; V was cut back by 1 base and J by 2 bases. This CDR3 region has 15 residues. The germline CDR1 and CDR2 sequences are MNHNY and SVGAGI (reference sequence). This CDR3 is CASSYWDRNTDTQYF. The CDR3 region has the DNA TGTGCCAGCAGTTACTGGGACAGGAACACAGATACGCAGTATTTT.

The genes are TRBV5-1 and TRBJ2-1; D possibly matches TRBD1 or TRBD2 (5 bases each). The end of the DNA is better explained by TRBJ2-7, so the J call may be wrong. This CDR3 comprises 17 residues. The V gene's germline CDR1 is SGHRS and CDR2 YFSETQ. The CDR3 spells CASSLGQGKGTYNEQYF. CDR3 coding DNA: TGCGCCAGCAGCTTGGGGCAGGGAAAAGGGACCTACAATGAGCAGTACTTC.

This clonotype was detected only a few times. It may be a read error: a sequence one base away is much more abundant. The chain carries TRBV21-1 and TRBJ2-7. TRBV21-1 is recorded as a pseudogene. This CDR3 comprises 14 residues. The CDR3 DNA follows: TGTGCCAGCAGCAAAGTAGGCAGCTCCTACGAGCAGTACTTC. This codes for CASSKVGSSYEQYF.

The sample holds a few counts of this clonotype. This chain uses TRBV12-3 or TRBV12-4 with TRBJ2-3, with D perhaps TRBD2 (5 bases). This CDR3 spans 15 amino acids. Trimming stripped 1 base from V and 2 bases from J, with 10 bases between. The CDR3 nucleotides read TGTGCCAGCAGTTTAGGGGGAGTTTTCACAGATACGCAGTATTTT. This encodes CASSLGGVFTDTQYF.

This clonotype was counted ten times or more. This rearrangement joins TRBV4-2 to TRBJ2-3; 9 positions match TRBD2. CDR1 is LGHNA, CDR2 YNFKEQ, per germline. Trimming at V came to 0 bases and at J to 0 bases, leaving 4 bases not matched to a gene. CDR3 length: 17 residues. The CDR3 coding sequence is TGTGCCAGCAGCCAAGAGGCTAGCGGGATTAGCACAGATACGCAGTATTTT. It yields the protein CASSQEASGISTDTQYF.

The rearrangement links TRBV5-1 to TRBJ2-3, with 10 bases matching TRBD1. The CDR3 contains 16 residues. J lost 1 base, V lost 4 bases, and 6 bases had no gene match. In germline, CDR1 is SGHRS, CDR2 YFSETQ. The CDR3 sequence is CASSRSTGGGTDTQYF. The DNA of the CDR3 is TGCGCCAGCAGCCGTTCGACAGGGGGCGGCACAGATACGCAGTATTTT.

CDR3 in amino acids: CASSEFLGQGKTDTQYF. The CDR3 bases are TGTGCCAGCAGTGAGTTTTTGGGGCAGGGGAAGACAGATACGCAGTATTTT. The chain couples TRBV6-1 to TRBJ2-3; weak D call: TRBD1 (6 bases). Germline CDR1 reads MNHNS; CDR2 reads SASEGT. Trimming removed 3 bases at V and 3 bases at J, with 19 bases between. This CDR3 spans 17 amino acids.

V and J are TRBV6-2 or TRBV6-3 and TRBJ2-4; 13 nucleotides agree with TRBD2. CDR1 is MNHEY and CDR2 is SVGEGT in the germline V gene. V lost 6 bases and J lost 8; bases outside the gene matches: 13. The CDR3 is made up of 17 amino acids. In nucleotides, the CDR3 is TGTGCCAGCAGCCCTACTAGCGGGAGGGCCGAGTGGTACATTCAGTACTTC. Translation gives CASSPTSGRAEWYIQYF.

V gene TRBV20-1 combines with J gene TRBJ2-7, with a tentative D call TRBD1 (6 bases). Trimming took 8 bases from V and 4 from J, leaving 21 bases between them. Germline V gene lookup returns CDR1 DFQATT and CDR2 SNEGSKA (reference sequence). The CDR3 extends over 14 amino acids. CDR3 sequence (DNA): TGCAGTCCAAGCCCCCGACAGGTCCCTTACGAGCAGTACTTC. Its protein product is CSPSPRQVPYEQYF.

V and J are TRBV19 and TRBJ1-3; TRBD1 matches 7 bases. V was pared by 6 bases and J by 2 bases, with 4 bases of the junction left unmatched. CDR3 length: 14 residues. From germline, CDR1 is LNHDA and CDR2 SQIVND (reference sequence). The CDR3 region is CASRLQGTGNTIYF. CDR3 coding DNA: TGTGCCAGTAGGTTACAGGGGACTGGAAACACCATATATTTT.

The V call is TRBV27, the J call TRBJ1-6; no clear D gene. Germline V lookup: CDR1 MNHEY, CDR2 SMNVEV (reference sequence). Trimming removed 3 bases from V and 5 bases from J, with 11 bases in between. The CDR3 length is 15 residues. CDR3 in DNA: TGTGCCAGCAGTTTCAGTAGGCAGAATAATTCACCCCTCCACTTT. Its protein product is CASSFSRQNNSPLHF.

About this clonotype itself: At one of its ends the junction is not consistent with the germline gene, which may arise from a read error. The V and J genes are TRBV12-3 or TRBV12-4 and TRBJ2-1; 7 bases fit TRBD1. This CDR3 has 16 amino acids. CDR3 in DNA: TGTGCTAGCAGTCCCCGTCAGGGGGTTACCTACAATGAGCAGTTCTTC. It translates to CASSPRQGVTYNEQFF.

This clonotype was seen only a few times. The V and J genes are TRBV4-2 and TRBJ2-7; unclear D gene. Germline CDR1 reads LGHNA; CDR2 reads YNFKEQ. The CDR3 has 16 amino acids. Trimming cost V 0 bases and J 5 bases, with 17 bases left between them. Here the CDR3 reads CASSQEPAMVGDEQYF. CDR3 DNA: TGTGCCAGCAGCCAAGAACCCGCTATGGTTGGGGACGAGCAGTACTTC.

This chain joins TRBV5-6 and TRBJ1-4, with 10 bases aligning to TRBD1. V lost 4 bases to trimming and J lost 7 bases; unmatched junction nucleotides: 7. Germline values: CDR1 SGHDT, CDR2 YYEEEE. The CDR3 length is 15 residues. CDR3 protein: CASSDRQGAVEKLFF. The CDR3 DNA is TGTGCCAGCAGCGACAGACAGGGGGCGGTTGAAAAACTGTTTTTT.

This chain uses TRBV29-1 with TRBJ2-5, with 7 bases identical to TRBD1. Germline V CDR1 and CDR2: SQVTM, ANQGSEA. Trimming at V came to 4 bases and at J to 5 bases, leaving 4 bases not matched to a gene. The CDR3 consists of 12 residues. The CDR3 DNA reads TGCAGCGTTGGACAGGGATACGAGACCCAGTACTTC. Its translation is CSVGQGYETQYF.

V usage is TRBV6-2 or TRBV6-3 and J usage is TRBJ2-3; maybe TRBD2 (5 bases). Trimming stripped 2 bases from V and 3 bases from J, with 15 bases between. The CDR3 has 16 amino acids. In germline, CDR1 is MNHEY, CDR2 SVGEGT. The CDR3 DNA reads as TGTGCCAGCAGTTACCCAATAACCCGCGGGACAGATACGCAGTATTTT. This sequence encodes CASSYPITRGTDTQYF.

This clonotype was detected a few times. One end of the junction fails to match germline, which may point to a read error. The rearrangement joins TRBV25-1 to TRBJ2-1, with D possibly being TRBD1 or TRBD2 (5 bases each). The CDR3 is 12 amino acids. Germline V gene sequence: CDR1 MGHDK, CDR2 SYGVNS. In nucleotides, the CDR3 is TGTGCCAGCAGTGAATACGGGGCTGAGCCGTTCTTC. The encoded protein is CASSEYGAEPFF.

The CDR3 loop is CASSHAPGLADPSYEQYF. CDR3 in DNA: TGTGCCAGCAGCCATGCCCCGGGACTAGCGGACCCCTCGTACGAGCAGTACTTC. The chain couples TRBV6-1 to TRBJ2-7, with 11 bases matching TRBD2. The CDR3 sequence is 18 residues long. V shed 6 bases and J 4 bases; nucleotides not matched to a gene: 17. Germline V gene data show CDR1 as MNHNS and CDR2 as SASEGT.

This clonotype turned up a few times. This chain links TRBV25-1 with TRBJ2-3; 8 positions match TRBD2. The length of the CDR3 is 15 residues. After removal of 5 bases from V and 2 bases from J, the junction contained 6 bases not matched to a gene. The germline V gene has CDR1 MGHDK and CDR2 SYGVNS. CDR3 coding DNA: TGTGCCAGCAGTCGCGGGGGGTCTTACACAGATACGCAGTATTTT. Protein: CASSRGGSYTDTQYF. The variable domain in full, completed from reference TRBV25-1 and TRBJ2-3, reads EADIYQTPRYLVIGTGKKITLECSQTMGHDKMYWYQQDPGMELHLIHYSYGVNSTEKGDLSSESTVSRIRTEHFPLTLESARPSHTSQYLCASSRGGSYTDTQYFGPGTRLTVL.